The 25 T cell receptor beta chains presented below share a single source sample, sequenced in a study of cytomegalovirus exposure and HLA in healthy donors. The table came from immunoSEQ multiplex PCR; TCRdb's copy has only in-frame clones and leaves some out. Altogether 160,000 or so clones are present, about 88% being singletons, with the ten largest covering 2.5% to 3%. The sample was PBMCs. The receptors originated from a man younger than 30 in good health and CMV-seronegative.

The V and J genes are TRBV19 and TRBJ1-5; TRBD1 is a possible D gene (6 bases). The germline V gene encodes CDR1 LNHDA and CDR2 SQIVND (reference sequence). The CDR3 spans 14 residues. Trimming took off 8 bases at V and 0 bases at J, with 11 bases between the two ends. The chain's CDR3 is CASADRPSNQPQHF. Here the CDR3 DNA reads TGTGCCAGTGCTGACAGGCCTAGCAATCAGCCCCAGCATTTT.

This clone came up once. As DNA, the CDR3 is TGTGCCAGCAGTGCCGGGGATTACTATGGCTACACCTTC. Its protein is CASSAGDYYGYTF. The chain is built from TRBV6-1 and TRBJ1-2; no reliable D call. Germline V lookup: CDR1 MNHNS, CDR2 SASEGT. Trimming took 4 bases from V and 3 from J, leaving 9 bases between them. The CDR3 is 13 residues long.

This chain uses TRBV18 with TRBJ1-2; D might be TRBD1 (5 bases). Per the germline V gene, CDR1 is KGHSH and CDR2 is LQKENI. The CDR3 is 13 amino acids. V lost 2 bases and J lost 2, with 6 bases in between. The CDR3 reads CASSPGANYGYTF. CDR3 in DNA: TGTGCCAGCTCACCAGGGGCCAACTATGGCTACACCTTC.

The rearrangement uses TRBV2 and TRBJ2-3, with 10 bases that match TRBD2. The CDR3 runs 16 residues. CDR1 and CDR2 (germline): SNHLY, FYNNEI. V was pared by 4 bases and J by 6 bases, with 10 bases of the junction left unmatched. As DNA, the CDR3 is TGTGCCAGCAGTGCCAAAATAGCGGGGGGACGGGATACGCAGTATTTT. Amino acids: CASSAKIAGGRDTQYF.

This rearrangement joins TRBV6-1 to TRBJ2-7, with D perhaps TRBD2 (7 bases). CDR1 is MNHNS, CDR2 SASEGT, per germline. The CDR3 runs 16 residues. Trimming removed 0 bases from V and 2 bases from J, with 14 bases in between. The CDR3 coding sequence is TGTGCCAGCAGTGAAGCGTATGGGGGGGCAACCTACGAGCAGTACGTC. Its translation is CASSEAYGGATYEQYV.

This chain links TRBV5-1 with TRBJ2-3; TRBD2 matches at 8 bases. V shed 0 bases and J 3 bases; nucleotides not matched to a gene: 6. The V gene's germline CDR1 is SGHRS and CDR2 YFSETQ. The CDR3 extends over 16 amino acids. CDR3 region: CASSLALAGETDTQYF. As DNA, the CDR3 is TGCGCCAGCAGCTTGGCCCTAGCGGGCGAAACAGATACGCAGTATTTT.

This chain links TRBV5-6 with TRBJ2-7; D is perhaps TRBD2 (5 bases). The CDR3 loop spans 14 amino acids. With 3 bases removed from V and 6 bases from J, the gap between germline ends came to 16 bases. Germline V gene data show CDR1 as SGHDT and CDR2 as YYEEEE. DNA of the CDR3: TGTGCCAGCAGCTCGGGATGGCTCACGCGCGAGCAGTACTTC. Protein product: CASSSGWLTREQYF.

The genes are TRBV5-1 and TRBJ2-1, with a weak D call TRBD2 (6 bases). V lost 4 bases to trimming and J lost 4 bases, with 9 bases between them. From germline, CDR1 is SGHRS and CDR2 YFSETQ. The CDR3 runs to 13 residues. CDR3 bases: TGCGCCAGCAGCCTCGGGACTTACAATGAGCAGTTCTTC. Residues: CASSLGTYNEQFF.

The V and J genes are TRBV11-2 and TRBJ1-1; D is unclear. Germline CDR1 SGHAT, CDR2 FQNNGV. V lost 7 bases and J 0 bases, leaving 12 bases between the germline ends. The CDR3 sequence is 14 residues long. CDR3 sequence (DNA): TGTGCCAGCAATATCGAAAGCATGAACACTGAAGCTTTCTTT. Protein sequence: CASNIESMNTEAFF.

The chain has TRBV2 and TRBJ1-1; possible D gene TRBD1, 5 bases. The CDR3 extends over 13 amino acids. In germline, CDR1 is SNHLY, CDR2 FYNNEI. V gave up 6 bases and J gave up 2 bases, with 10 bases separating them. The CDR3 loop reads CASRVQGNTEAFF. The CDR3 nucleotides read TGTGCCAGCAGGGTTCAGGGTAACACTGAAGCTTTCTTT.

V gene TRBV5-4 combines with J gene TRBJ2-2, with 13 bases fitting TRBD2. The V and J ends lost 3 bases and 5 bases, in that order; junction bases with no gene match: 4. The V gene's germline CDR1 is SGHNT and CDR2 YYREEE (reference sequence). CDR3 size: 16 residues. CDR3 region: CASSSGLAGETGELFF. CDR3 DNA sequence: TGTGCCAGCAGCTCCGGACTAGCGGGAGAAACCGGGGAGCTGTTTTTT.

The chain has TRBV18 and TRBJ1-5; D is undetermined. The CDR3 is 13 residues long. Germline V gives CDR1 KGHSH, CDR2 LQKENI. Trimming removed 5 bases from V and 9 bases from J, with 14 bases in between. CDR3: CASSNSDMGPQHF. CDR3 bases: TGTGCCAGCTCAAACTCCGACATGGGGCCCCAGCATTTT.

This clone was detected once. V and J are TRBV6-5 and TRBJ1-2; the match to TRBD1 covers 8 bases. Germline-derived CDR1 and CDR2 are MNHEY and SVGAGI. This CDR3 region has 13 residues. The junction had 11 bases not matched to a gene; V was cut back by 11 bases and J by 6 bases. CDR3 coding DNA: TGTGCCGGAGGGACAGGTGACTTAGATGGCTACACCTTC. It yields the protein CAGGTGDLDGYTF.

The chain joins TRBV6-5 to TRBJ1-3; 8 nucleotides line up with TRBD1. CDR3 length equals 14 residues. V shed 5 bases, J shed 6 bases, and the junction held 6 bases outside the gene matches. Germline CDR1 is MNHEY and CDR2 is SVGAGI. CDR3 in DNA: TGTGCCAGCAGTCCCCTACAGGGGGAAAACACCATATATTTT. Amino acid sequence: CASSPLQGENTIYF.

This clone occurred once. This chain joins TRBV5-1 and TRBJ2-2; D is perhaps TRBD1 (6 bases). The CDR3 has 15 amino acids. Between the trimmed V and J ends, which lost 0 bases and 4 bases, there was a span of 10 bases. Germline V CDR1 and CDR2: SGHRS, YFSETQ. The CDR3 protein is CASSLVQGGTGELFF. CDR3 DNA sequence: TGCGCCAGCAGCTTGGTACAGGGCGGCACCGGGGAGCTGTTTTTT.

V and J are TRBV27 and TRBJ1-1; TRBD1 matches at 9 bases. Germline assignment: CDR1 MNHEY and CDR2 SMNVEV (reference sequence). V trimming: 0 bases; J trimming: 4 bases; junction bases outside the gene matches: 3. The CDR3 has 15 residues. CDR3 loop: CASSLSATGGTEAFF. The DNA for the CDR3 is TGTGCCAGCAGTTTATCCGCGACAGGGGGCACTGAAGCTTTCTTT.

This CDR3 is CASRDTGFGNTIYF. In DNA form, the CDR3 reads TGTGCCAGCAGAGATACAGGGTTTGGAAACACCATATATTTT. This sequence joins TRBV6-5 and TRBJ1-3; weak D call: TRBD1 (6 bases). Germline V gene lookup returns CDR1 MNHEY and CDR2 SVGAGI. The CDR3 is 14 residues long. V was clipped by 6 bases and J by 3 bases, with 12 bases between them.

The chain's CDR3 is CASSVSREETQYF. The CDR3 DNA is TGTGCCAGCAGCGTTTCTAGAGAAGAGACCCAGTACTTC. The rearrangement joins TRBV9 to TRBJ2-5; no definite D call. Germline V CDR1 and CDR2: SGDLS, YYNGEE. This CDR3 has 13 amino acids. V was shortened by 2 bases and J by 3 bases, with 8 bases between the two germline ends.

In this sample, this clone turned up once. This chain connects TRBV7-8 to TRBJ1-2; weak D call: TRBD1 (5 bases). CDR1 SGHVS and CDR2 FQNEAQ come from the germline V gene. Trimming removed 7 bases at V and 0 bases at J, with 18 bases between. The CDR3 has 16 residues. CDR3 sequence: CASTPRVALSNYGYTF. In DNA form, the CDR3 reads TGTGCCAGCACCCCCAGGGTCGCGCTATCTAACTATGGCTACACCTTC.

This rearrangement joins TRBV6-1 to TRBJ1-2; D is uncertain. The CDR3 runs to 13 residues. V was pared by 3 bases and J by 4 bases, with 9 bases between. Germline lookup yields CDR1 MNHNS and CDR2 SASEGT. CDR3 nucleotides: TGTGCCAGCAGTGATTTTGGCGGCTATGGCTACACCTTC. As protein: CASSDFGGYGYTF.

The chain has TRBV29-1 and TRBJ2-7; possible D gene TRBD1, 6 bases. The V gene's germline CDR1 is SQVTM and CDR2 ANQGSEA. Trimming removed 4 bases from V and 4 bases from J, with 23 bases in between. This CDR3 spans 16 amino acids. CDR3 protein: CSVGTWPREGGYEQYF. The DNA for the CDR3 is TGCAGCGTTGGGACTTGGCCTCGTGAAGGGGGATACGAGCAGTACTTC.

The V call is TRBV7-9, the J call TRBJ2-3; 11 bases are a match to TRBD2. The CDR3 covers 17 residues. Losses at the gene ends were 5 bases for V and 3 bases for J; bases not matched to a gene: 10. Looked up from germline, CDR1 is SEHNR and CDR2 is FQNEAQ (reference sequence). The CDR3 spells CASSVRLAGGGTDTQYF. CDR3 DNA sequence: TGTGCCAGCAGCGTCAGGCTAGCGGGGGGAGGGACAGATACGCAGTATTTT.

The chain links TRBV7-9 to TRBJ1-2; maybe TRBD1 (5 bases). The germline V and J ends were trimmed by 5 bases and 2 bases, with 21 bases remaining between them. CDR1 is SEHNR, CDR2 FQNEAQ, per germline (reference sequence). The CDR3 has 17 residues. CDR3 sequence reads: CASSPRSVGEANYGYTF. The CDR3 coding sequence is TGTGCCAGCAGCCCCCGAAGCGTGGGGGAGGCGAACTATGGCTACACCTTC.

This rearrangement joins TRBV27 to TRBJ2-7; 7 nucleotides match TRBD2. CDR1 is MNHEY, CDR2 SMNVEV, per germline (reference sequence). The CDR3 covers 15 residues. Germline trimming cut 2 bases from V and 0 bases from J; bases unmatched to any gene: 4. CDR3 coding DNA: TGTGCCAGCAGTTTAGGGGGGGGGAGCTCCTACGAGCAGTACTTC. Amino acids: CASSLGGGSSYEQYF.

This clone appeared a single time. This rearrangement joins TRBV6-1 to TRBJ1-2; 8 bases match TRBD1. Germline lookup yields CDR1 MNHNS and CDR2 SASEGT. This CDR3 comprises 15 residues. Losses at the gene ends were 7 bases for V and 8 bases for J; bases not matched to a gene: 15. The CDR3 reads CASISTPKTGDGYTF. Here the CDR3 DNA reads TGTGCCAGCATCTCAACCCCAAAGACAGGGGACGGCTACACCTTC.